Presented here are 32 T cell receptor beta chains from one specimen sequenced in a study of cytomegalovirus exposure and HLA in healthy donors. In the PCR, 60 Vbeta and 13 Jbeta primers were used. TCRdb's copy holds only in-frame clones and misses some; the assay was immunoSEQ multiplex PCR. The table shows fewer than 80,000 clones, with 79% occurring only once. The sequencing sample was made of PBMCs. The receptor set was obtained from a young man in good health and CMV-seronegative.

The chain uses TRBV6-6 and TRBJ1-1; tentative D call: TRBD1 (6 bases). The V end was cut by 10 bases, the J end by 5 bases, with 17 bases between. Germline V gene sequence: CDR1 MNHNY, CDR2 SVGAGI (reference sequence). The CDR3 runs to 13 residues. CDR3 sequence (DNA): TGTGCCACCGAAACAGGGATGGGGACTGAAGCTTTCTTT. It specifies CATETGMGTEAFF.

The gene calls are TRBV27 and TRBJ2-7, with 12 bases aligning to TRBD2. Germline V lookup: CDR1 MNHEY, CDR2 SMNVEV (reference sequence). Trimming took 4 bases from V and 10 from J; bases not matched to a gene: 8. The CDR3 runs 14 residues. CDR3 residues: CASSSSTSGSSQYF. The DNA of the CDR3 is TGTGCCAGCAGTTCCTCGACTAGCGGGAGTTCCCAGTACTTC.

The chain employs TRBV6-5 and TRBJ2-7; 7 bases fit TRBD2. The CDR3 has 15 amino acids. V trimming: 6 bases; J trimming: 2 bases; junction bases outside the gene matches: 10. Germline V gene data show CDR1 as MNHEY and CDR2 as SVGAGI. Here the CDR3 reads CASSTAGGTAYEQYF. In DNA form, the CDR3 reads TGTGCCAGCAGCACTGCCGGGGGGACCGCCTACGAGCAGTACTTC.

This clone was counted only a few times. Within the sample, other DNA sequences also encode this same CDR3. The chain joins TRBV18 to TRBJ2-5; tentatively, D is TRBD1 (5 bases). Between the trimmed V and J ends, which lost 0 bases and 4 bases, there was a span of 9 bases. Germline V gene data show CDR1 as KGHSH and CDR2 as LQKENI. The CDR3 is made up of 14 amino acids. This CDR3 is CASSPPARAETQYF. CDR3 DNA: TGTGCCAGCTCACCACCTGCCAGGGCAGAGACCCAGTACTTC.

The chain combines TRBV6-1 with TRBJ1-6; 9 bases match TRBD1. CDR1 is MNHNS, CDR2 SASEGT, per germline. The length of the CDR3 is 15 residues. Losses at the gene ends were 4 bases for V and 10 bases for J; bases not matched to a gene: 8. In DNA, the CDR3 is TGTGCCAGCAGTGGAGCCGGACAGGGGAGCTCACCCCTCCACTTT. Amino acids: CASSGAGQGSSPLHF.

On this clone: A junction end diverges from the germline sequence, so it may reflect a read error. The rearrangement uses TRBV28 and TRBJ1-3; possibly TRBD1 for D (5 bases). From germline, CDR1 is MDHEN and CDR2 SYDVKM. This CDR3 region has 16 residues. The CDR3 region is CARSPYLGGSGNTIYF. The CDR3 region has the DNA TGTGCCCGCAGTCCTTACCTGGGGGGTTCAGGAAACACCATATATTTT.

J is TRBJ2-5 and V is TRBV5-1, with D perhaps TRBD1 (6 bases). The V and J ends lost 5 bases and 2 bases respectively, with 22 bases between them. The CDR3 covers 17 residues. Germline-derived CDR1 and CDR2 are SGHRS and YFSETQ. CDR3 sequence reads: CASSPTGIGEGQETQYF. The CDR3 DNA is TGCGCCAGCAGTCCTACAGGGATAGGAGAAGGTCAAGAGACCCAGTACTTC.

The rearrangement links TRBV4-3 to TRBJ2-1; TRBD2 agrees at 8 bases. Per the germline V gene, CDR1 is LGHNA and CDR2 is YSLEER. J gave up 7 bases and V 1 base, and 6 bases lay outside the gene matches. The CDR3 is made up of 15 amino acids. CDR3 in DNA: TGCGCCAGCAGCCAAGGAGTAGTAGCGGGGAATGAGCAGTTCTTC. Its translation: CASSQGVVAGNEQFF.

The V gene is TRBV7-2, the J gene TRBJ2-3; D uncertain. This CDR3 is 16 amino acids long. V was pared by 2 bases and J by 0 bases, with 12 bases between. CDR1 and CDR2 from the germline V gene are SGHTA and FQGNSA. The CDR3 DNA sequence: TGTGCCAGCAGCTTATGGGCACTCTCGAGCACAGATACGCAGTATTTT. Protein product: CASSLWALSSTDTQYF.

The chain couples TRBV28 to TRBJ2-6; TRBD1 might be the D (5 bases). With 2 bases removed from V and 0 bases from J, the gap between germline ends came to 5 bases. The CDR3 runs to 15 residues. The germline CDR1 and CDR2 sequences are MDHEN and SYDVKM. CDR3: CASSLTGSGANVLTF. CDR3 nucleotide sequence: TGTGCCAGCAGTTTAACAGGCTCTGGGGCCAACGTCCTGACTTTC.

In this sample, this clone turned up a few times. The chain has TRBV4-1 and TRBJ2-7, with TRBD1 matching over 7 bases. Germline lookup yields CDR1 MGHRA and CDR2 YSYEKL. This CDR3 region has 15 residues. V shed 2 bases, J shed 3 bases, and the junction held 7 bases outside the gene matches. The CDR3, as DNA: TGCGCCAGCAGCCAATCGACAGGGCTCAACTACGAGCAGTACTTC. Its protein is CASSQSTGLNYEQYF.

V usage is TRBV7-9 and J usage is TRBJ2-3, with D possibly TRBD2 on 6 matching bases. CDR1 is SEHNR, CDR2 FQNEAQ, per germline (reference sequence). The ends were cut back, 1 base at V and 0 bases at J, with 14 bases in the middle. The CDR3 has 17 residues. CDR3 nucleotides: TGTGCCAGCAGCTTAGTAGGGCGGGGCCTTAGCACAGATACGCAGTATTTT. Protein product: CASSLVGRGLSTDTQYF.

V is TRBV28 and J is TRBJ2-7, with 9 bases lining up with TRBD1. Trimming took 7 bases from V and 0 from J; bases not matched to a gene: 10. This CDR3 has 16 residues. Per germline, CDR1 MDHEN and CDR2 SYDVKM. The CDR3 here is CASIEGGTGPSYEQYF. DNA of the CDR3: TGTGCCAGCATCGAAGGCGGGACAGGGCCCTCCTACGAGCAGTACTTC.

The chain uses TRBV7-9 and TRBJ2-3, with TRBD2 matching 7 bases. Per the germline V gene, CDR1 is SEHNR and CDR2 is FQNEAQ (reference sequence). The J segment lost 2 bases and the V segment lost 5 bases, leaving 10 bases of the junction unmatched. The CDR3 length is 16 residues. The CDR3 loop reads CASSQLLATYTDTQYF. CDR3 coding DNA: TGTGCCAGCAGCCAGTTACTAGCGACTTACACAGATACGCAGTATTTT.

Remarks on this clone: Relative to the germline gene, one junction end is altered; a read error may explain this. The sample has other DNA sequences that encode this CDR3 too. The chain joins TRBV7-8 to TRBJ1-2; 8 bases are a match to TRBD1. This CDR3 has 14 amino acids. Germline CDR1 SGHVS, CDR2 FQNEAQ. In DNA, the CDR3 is TGTGCCAGCAGCCCGTCGGACAGGGTCTATGGCTATACCTTC. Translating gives CASSPSDRVYGYTF.

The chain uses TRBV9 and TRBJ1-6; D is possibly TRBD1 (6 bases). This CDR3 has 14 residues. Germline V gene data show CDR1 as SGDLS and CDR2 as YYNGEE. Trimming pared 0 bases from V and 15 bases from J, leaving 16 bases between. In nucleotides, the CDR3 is TGTGCCAGCAGCGTAGGGCCAGGGGAATCGGTCCTCCACTTT. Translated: CASSVGPGESVLHF.

For the CDR3, the DNA is TGTGCCAGCAGCTTAGTTGGTGGCAGACTAGCGGGGGACAAGCAGTACTTC. Its protein product is CASSLVGGRLAGDKQYF. The chain links TRBV7-2 to TRBJ2-7; 12 bases align to TRBD2. V was clipped by 1 base and J by 8 bases; unmatched bases: 12. Germline loops: CDR1 SGHTA, CDR2 FQGNSA. CDR3 size: 17 residues.

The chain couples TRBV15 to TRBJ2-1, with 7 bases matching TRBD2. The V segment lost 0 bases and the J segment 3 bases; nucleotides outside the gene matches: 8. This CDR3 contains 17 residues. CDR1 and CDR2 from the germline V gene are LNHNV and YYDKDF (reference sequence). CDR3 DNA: TGTGCCACCAGCAGAGATTATACGGGGGGACTCTACAATGAGCAGTTCTTC. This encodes CATSRDYTGGLYNEQFF. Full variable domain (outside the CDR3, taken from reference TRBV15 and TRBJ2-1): DAMVIQNPRYQVTQFGKPVTLSCSQTLNHNVMYWYQQKSSQAPKLLFHYYDKDFNNEADTPDNFQSRRPNTSFCFLDIRSPGLGDTAMYLCATSRDYTGGLYNEQFFGPGTRLTVL.

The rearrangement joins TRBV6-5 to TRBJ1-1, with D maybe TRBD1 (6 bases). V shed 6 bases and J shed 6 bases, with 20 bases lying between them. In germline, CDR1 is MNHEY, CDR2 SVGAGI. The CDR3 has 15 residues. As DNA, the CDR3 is TGTGCCAGCAGCTCGGACAGAATCTCATCGGCTGAAGCTTTCTTT. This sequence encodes CASSSDRISSAEAFF.

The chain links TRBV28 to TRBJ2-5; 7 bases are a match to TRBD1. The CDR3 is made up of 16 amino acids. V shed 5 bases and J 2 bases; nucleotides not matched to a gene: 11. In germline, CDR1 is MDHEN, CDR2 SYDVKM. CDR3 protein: CASSVSGGELQETQYF. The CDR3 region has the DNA TGTGCCAGCAGTGTCTCAGGGGGTGAACTTCAAGAGACCCAGTACTTC.

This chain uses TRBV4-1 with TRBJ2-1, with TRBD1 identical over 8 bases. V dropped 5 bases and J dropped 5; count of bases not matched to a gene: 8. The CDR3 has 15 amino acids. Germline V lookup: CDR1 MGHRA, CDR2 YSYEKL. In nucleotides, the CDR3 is TGCGCCAGCAGCTCTCACGGGACAGGTAACAATGAGCAGTTCTTC. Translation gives CASSSHGTGNNEQFF.

The CDR3 region has the DNA TGCGCCAGCAGCCAAAGCCCCTTCTCTCAGCCCCAGCATTTT. Residues: CASSQSPFSQPQHF. The V gene is TRBV4-3, the J gene TRBJ1-5; D is uncertain. Germline CDR1 LGHNA, CDR2 YSLEER. The CDR3 totals 14 residues. V was shortened by 2 bases and J by 6 bases, with 11 bases between the two germline ends.

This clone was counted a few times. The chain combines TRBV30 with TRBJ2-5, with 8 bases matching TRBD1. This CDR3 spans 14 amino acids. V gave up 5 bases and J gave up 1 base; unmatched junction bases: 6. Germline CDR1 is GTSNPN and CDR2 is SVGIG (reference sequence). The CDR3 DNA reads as TGTGCCTGGCAGGGGGCCAACGTCCAAGAGACCCAGTACTTC. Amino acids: CAWQGANVQETQYF.

CDR3 sequence (DNA): TGTGCCAGCAGCCCCCAGTACTACGAGCAGTACTTC. Its protein is CASSPQYYEQYF. The rearrangement joins TRBV7-2 to TRBJ2-7; D is uncertain. Trimming removed 5 bases at V and 3 bases at J, with 8 bases between. CDR1 and CDR2 (germline): SGHTA, FQGNSA. The CDR3 loop spans 12 amino acids.

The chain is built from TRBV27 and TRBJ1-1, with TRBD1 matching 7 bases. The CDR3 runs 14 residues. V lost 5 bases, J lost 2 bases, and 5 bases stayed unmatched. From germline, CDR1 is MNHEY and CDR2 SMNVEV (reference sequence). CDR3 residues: CASSPGTANTEAFF. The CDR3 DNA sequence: TGTGCCAGCAGTCCCGGGACAGCTAACACTGAAGCTTTCTTT.

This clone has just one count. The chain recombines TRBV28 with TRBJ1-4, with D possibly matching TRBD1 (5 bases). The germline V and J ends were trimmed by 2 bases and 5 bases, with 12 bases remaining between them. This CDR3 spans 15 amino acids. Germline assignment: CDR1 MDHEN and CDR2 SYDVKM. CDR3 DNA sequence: TGTGCCAGCAGTTTAAGATCAGGGAGGAATGAAAAACTGTTTTTT. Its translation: CASSLRSGRNEKLFF.

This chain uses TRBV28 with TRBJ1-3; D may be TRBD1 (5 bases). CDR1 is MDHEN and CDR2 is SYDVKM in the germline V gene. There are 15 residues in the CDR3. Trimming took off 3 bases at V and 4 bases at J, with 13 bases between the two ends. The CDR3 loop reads CASSFSQGIGNTIYF. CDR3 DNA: TGTGCCAGCAGTTTCTCCCAGGGTATAGGAAACACCATATATTTT.

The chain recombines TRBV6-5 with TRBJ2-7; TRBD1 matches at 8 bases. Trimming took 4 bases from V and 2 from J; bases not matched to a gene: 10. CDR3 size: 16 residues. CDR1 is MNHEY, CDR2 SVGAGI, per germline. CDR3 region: CASSSYSGQGAYEQYF. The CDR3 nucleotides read TGTGCCAGCAGTTCCTATTCCGGACAGGGAGCCTACGAGCAGTACTTC.

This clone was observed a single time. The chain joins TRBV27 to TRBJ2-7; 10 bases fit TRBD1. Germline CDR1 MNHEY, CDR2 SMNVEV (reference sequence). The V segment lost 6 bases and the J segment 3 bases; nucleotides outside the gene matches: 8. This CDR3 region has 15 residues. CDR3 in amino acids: CASRSRTGGFYEQYF. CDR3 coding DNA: TGTGCCAGCAGGTCGAGGACAGGGGGTTTCTACGAGCAGTACTTC.

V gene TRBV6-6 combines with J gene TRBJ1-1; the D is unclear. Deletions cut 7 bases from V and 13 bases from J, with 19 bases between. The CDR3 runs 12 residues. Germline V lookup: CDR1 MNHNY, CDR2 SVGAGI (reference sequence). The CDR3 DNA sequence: TGTGCCAGCACCCAGGAGGGCGCTTTGGGTTTCTTT. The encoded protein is CASTQEGALGFF.

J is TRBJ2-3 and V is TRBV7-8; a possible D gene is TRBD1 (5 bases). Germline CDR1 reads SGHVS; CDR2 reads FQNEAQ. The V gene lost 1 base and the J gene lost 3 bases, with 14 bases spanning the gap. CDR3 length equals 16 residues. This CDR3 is CASSLGVGAGTDTQYF. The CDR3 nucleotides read TGTGCCAGCAGCTTAGGGGTAGGGGCTGGAACAGATACGCAGTATTTT.

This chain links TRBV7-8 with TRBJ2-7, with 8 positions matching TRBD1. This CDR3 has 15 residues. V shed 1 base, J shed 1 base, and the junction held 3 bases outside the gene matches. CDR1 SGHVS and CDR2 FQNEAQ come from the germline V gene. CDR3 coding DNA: TGTGCCAGCAGCTTAGTGGGGACAGGTTCCTACGAGCAGTACTTC. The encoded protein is CASSLVGTGSYEQYF.